This T cell receptor beta chain was profiled in a study of shared clonotypes between healthy human individuals. Study-level points and caveats: Compared with clonotypes that all four donors shared, non-shared clonotypes had lower generation probabilities.

Regarding this clone: Its antigen remains unknown.

Deep level was the assay's run setting. Data came from immunoSEQ multiplex PCR; TCRdb stores just in-frame clones and leaves some out. This sample has some 2,000,000 clones; under 97% occur once, and the top ten carry approximately 0.13%. The CDR3 consists of 14 residues. The V gene's germline CDR1 is KGHSH and CDR2 LQKENI. V was cut by 5 bases and J by 8 bases, with 17 bases left in between. The sequencing input was naive CD4+ T cells sorted from blood. Indicated subset: CD45RA+ positively selected. The chain has TRBV18 and TRBJ2-3, with D tentatively TRBD2 (6 bases). The TCR comes from a man aged 18 to 30 in good health. The CDR3 sequence is CASSSTSSFGTQYF. Written as DNA, the CDR3 is TGTGCCAGCTCATCGACTAGTTCTTTTGGTACGCAGTATTTT.